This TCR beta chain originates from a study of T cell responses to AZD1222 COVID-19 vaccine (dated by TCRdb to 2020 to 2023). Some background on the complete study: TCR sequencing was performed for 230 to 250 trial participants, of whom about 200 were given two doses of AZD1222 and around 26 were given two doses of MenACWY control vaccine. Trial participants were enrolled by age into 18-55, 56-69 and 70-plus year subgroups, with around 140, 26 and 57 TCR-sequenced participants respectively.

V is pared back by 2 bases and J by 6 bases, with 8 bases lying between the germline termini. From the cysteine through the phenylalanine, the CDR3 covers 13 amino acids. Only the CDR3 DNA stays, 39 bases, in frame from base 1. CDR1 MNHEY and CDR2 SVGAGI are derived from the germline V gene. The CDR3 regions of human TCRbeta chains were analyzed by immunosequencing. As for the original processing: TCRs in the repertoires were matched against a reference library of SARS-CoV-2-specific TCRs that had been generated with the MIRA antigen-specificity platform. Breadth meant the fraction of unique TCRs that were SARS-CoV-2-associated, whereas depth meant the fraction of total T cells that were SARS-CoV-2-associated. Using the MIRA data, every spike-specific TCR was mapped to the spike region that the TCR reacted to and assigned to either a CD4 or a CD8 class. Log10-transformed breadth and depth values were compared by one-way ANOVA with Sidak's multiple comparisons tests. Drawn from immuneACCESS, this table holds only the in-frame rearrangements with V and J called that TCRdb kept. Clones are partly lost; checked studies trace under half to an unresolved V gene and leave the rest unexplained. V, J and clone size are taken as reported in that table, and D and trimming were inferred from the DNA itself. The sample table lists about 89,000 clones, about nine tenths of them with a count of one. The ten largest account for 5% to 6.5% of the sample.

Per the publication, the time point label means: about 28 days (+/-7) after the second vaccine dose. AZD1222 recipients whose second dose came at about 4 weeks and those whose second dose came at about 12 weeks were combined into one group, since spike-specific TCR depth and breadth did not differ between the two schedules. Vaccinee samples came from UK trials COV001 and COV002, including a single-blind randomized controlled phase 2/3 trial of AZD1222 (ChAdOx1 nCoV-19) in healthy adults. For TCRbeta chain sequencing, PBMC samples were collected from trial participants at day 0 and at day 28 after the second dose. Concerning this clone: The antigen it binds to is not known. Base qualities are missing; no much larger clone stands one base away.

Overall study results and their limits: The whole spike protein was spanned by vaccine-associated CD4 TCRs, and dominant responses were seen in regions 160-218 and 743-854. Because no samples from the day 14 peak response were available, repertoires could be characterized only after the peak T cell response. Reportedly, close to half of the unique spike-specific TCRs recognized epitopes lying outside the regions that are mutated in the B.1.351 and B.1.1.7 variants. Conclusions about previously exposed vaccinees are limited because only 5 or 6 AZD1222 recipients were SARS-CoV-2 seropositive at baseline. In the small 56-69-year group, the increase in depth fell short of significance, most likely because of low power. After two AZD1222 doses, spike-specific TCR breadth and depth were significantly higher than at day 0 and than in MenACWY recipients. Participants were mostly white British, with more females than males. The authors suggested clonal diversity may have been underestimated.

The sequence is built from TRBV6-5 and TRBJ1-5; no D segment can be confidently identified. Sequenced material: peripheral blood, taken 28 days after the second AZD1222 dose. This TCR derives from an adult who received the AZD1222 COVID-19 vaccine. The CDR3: CASSYDYGQPQHF. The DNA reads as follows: TGTGCCAGCAGTTACGATTATGGTCAGCCCCAGCATTTT.